This T cell receptor beta chain was profiled in a study of T cell responses to AZD1222 COVID-19 vaccine. Study summary: Analysis merged second doses at about 4 or about 12 weeks.

Sequencing used immunoSEQ multiplex PCR; TCRdb keeps in-frame clones, though not all of them. The sample shows about 130,000 clones, 80% to 90% of them seen only once. CDR1 GTSNPN and CDR2 SVGIG come from the germline V gene (reference sequence). This CDR3 is built from 11 residues. V lost 1 base, J lost 12 bases, and 7 bases lay in between. Note on this clone: The target antigen is unknown.

Study results and limitations: Of spike-specific TCRs, nearly half reportedly target regions left unmutated in variants. At 160-218 and 743-854, vaccine-associated CD4 TCRs were dominant, and they spanned spike. The donor group comprised mostly white British people and more females; the analysis possibly underestimated clonal diversity.

The receptor was isolated from an adult in good health. The chain couples TRBV30 to TRBJ1-6; D is ambiguous. The source material was peripheral blood, sampled on day 0 of AZD1222 vaccination. CDR3 region: CAWSEGGPLHF. CDR3 nucleotides: TGTGCCTGGAGTGAAGGAGGACCCCTCCACTTT.